Below are 3 T cell receptor beta chains sequenced from a single sample in a study of regulatory T cells in long-lasting Graves disease. Combining iRepertoire HTBI primers with Arm-PCR of CDR3 regions, the authors built TCR beta libraries. Each CDR3 protein gets one entry after TCRdb re-called the multiplex PCR reads with MiXCR. The sample consists of some 350,000 distinct CDR3 sequences, under 20% of them appearing once. Time point in this sample: newly diagnosed GD, antithyroid drugs for less than 3 months. Preparation of the TCR library used RNA extracted from PBMCs. This same sample was also taken into another study, of T cells in Graves' hyperthyroidism and ophthalmopathy.

Material: peripheral blood mononuclear cells (PBMCs), obtained at new diagnosis, from a patient treated with antithyroid drugs. These receptors were obtained from a woman aged 18 to 35 with Graves disease.

The rearrangement uses TRBV18 and TRBJ2-7, with 14 bases fitting TRBD2. The ends lost 4 bases at V and 5 bases at J; junction bases unmatched: 10. The CDR3 length is 17 residues. CDR1 and CDR2 (germline): KGHSH, LQKENI. The CDR3: CASSLQHPGLAGDEQYF. The CDR3, as DNA: TGTGCCAGCTCACTACAGCATCCGGGACTAGCGGGGGACGAGCAGTACTTC.

Remarks on this clonotype: Since a far larger clone is one base different, this is likely a read error. V is TRBV12-3 or TRBV12-4 and J is TRBJ2-3, with 12 bases identical to TRBD1. V lost 5 bases and J lost 4; bases outside the gene matches: 10. The CDR3 is 17 amino acids. CDR3 nucleotide sequence: TGTGCCAGCAGTGAAGGGTTGGGACAGGGGGCGCCAGATACGCAGTATTTT. This translates into CASSEGLGQGAPDTQYF.

This clonotype was detected many times. This chain joins TRBV2 and TRBJ2-1; TRBD2 is a possible D gene (5 bases). This CDR3 is built from 14 residues. V lost 0 bases to trimming and J lost 10 bases, with 13 bases between them. Germline CDR1 reads SNHLY; CDR2 reads FYNNEI. As DNA, the CDR3 is TGTGCCAGCAGTGAAGCAGTCGGGGTTGGGGAGCAGTTCTTC. Its protein is CASSEAVGVGEQFF. The whole variable domain, remainder taken from reference TRBV2 and TRBJ2-1, is EPEVTQTPSHQVTQMGQEVILRCVPISNHLYFYWYRQILGQKVEFLVSFYNNEISEKSEIFDDQFSVERPDGSNFTLKIRSTKLEDSAMYFCASSEAVGVGEQFFGPGTRLTVL.